What follows are 32 T cell receptor beta chains derived from one specimen sequenced in a study of control samples from healthy donors and cancer patients. Using immunoSEQ multiplex PCR, the repertoire was profiled, and TCRdb retains in-frame clones only, with some absent. The sample includes some 120,000 clones, 85% to 90% of them seen just once. The sample consisted of blood. The source is a woman aged 70-85 years in good health.

V is TRBV6-1 and J is TRBJ1-5, with TRBD1 identical over 10 bases. Per germline, CDR1 MNHNS and CDR2 SASEGT. The CDR3 sequence is 18 residues long. V lost 3 bases, J lost 2 bases, and 10 bases stayed unmatched. The CDR3 coding sequence is TGTGCCAGCAGTGATATTGGGGCCGGGACAGGGGGCAATCAGCCCCAGCATTTT. As protein: CASSDIGAGTGGNQPQHF.

This clone was seen only once. The chain combines TRBV5-1 with TRBJ2-1; 8 nucleotides match TRBD1. This CDR3 has 17 residues. CDR1 and CDR2 (germline): SGHRS, YFSETQ. V was clipped by 4 bases and J by 8 bases; unmatched bases: 17. The CDR3 is CASSRGVAGGVRDEQFF. The CDR3 coding sequence is TGCGCCAGCAGCCGGGGCGTGGCAGGGGGCGTCAGGGATGAGCAGTTCTTC.

The chain combines TRBV18 with TRBJ2-3, with D unclear. The V gene's germline CDR1 is KGHSH and CDR2 LQKENI. The V end lost 4 bases, the J end lost 0 bases, and 14 bases lay between the germline ends. The CDR3 sequence is 16 residues long. The CDR3 DNA reads TGTGCCAGCTCACGCCCCATGGCGACGAGCACAGATACGCAGTATTTT. Translating it yields CASSRPMATSTDTQYF.

V and J are TRBV7-2 and TRBJ1-1; D unclear. This CDR3 contains 14 residues. V was cut by 0 bases and J by 10 bases, with 15 bases left in between. Looked up from germline, CDR1 is SGHTA and CDR2 is FQGNSA. For the CDR3, the DNA is TGTGCCAGCAGCTTAGCTGGACGAACCTACTCAGCTTTCTTT. It codes for CASSLAGRTYSAFF.

The genes are TRBV20-1 and TRBJ2-7; D gene ambiguous. Trimming pared 3 bases from V and 0 bases from J, leaving 9 bases between. This CDR3 is built from 13 residues. In germline, CDR1 is DFQATT, CDR2 SNEGSKA (reference sequence). CDR3 DNA sequence: TGCAGTGCTAGTGATCTAACCTCCTACGAGCAGTACTTC. Its translation: CSASDLTSYEQYF.

The chain links TRBV19 to TRBJ2-1; D gene uncertain. The V end was cut by 3 bases, the J end by 5 bases, with 14 bases between. This CDR3 has 15 residues. Germline loops: CDR1 LNHDA, CDR2 SQIVND (reference sequence). This CDR3 is CASSIGVGVNNEQFF. CDR3 DNA sequence: TGTGCCAGTAGTATCGGCGTTGGGGTTAACAATGAGCAGTTCTTC.

The V gene is TRBV6-5, the J gene TRBJ1-1; D gene uncertain. Germline V gene sequence: CDR1 MNHEY, CDR2 SVGAGI. Trimming left V 7 bases short and J 0 bases short, with 9 bases between. This CDR3 is 13 amino acids long. CDR3 sequence (DNA): TGTGCCAGCACCTTTGGGGTGAACACTGAAGCTTTCTTT. This sequence encodes CASTFGVNTEAFF.

This clone was seen more than once but under ten times. The chain carries TRBV4-3 and TRBJ2-1, with 7 bases aligning to TRBD1. CDR1 LGHNA and CDR2 YSLEER come from the germline V gene. CDR3 length: 15 residues. V was clipped by 0 bases and J by 4 bases; unmatched bases: 3. CDR3 DNA sequence: TGCGCCAGCAGCCAAGACAGGGGGTGGTACAATGAGCAGTTCTTC. This sequence encodes CASSQDRGWYNEQFF.

V and J are TRBV7-8 and TRBJ1-3, with a possible D match to TRBD1 (5 bases). Looked up from germline, CDR1 is SGHVS and CDR2 is FQNEAQ. The CDR3 is made up of 17 amino acids. Trimming removed 0 bases at V and 4 bases at J, with 16 bases between. Here the CDR3 reads CASSLALGQGPGNTIYF. The CDR3 DNA follows: TGTGCCAGCAGCTTAGCGCTAGGCCAGGGACCCGGAAACACCATATATTTT.

V and J are TRBV6-5 and TRBJ2-7; D perhaps matches TRBD1 (6 bases). CDR1 and CDR2 (germline): MNHEY, SVGAGI. The CDR3 has 13 residues. The V and J ends lost 6 bases and 3 bases respectively, with 12 bases between them. This CDR3 is CASSDRLYYEQYF. The CDR3 nucleotides read TGTGCCAGCAGCGACAGGTTATACTACGAGCAGTACTTC.

This sequence joins TRBV7-2 and TRBJ2-2; D gene uncertain. The CDR3 length is 15 residues. Deletions cut 5 bases from V and 2 bases from J, with 12 bases between. CDR1 is SGHTA, CDR2 FQGNSA, per germline. This CDR3 is CASSPDGRNTGELFF. The CDR3 coding sequence is TGTGCCAGCAGCCCGGACGGGCGAAACACCGGGGAGCTGTTTTTT.

The chain carries TRBV5-1 and TRBJ2-7; maybe TRBD2 (6 bases). Trimming left V 5 bases short and J 5 bases short, with 20 bases between. The CDR3 loop spans 15 amino acids. The germline V gene encodes CDR1 SGHRS and CDR2 YFSETQ. This CDR3 reads CASRSQEGSSDEQYF. The CDR3, as DNA: TGCGCCAGCAGAAGCCAGGAGGGCAGTTCTGACGAGCAGTACTTC.

This clone is medium-sized (0.01 to 0.1%) in the sample. CDR3 region: CASRDGLPSYNEQFF. Written as DNA, the CDR3 is TGTGCCAGCAGAGATGGACTCCCTTCCTACAATGAGCAGTTCTTC. The chain joins TRBV5-4 to TRBJ2-1; TRBD2 might be the D (5 bases). Germline V CDR1 and CDR2: SGHNT, YYREEE (reference sequence). This CDR3 is 15 amino acids long. V lost 5 bases to trimming and J lost 1 base, with 13 bases between them. The full variable domain, its missing parts supplied by reference TRBV5-4 and TRBJ2-1, is ETGVTQSPTHLIKTRGQQVTLRCSSQSGHNTVSWYQQALGQGPQFIFQYYREEENGRGNFPPRFSGLQFPNYSSELNVNALELDDSALYLCASRDGLPSYNEQFFGPGTRLTVL.

V gene TRBV10-1 combines with J gene TRBJ2-5; D unresolved. Trimming left V 9 bases short and J 5 bases short, with 16 bases between. Germline CDR1 reads WNHNN; CDR2 reads SYGVQD (reference sequence). The CDR3 has 13 residues. The CDR3 loop is CASAWTGIETQYF. DNA of the CDR3: TGCGCCAGTGCTTGGACGGGCATTGAGACCCAGTACTTC.

This chain joins TRBV18 and TRBJ1-5, with TRBD1 identical over 7 bases. Germline CDR1 and CDR2: KGHSH and LQKENI. The CDR3 has 14 residues. V dropped 2 bases and J dropped 10; count of bases not matched to a gene: 8. The CDR3 is CASSPFTGENPQHF. DNA for the CDR3: TGTGCCAGCTCACCATTCACAGGGGAGAACCCCCAGCATTTT.

The chain combines TRBV29-1 with TRBJ2-2; D call uncertain. This CDR3 spans 12 amino acids. The germline V gene encodes CDR1 SQVTM and CDR2 ANQGSEA. The V and J ends lost 4 bases and 5 bases respectively, with 8 bases between them. The CDR3 region has the DNA TGCAGCGTTGTTGGGGATACCGGGGAGCTGTTTTTT. As protein: CSVVGDTGELFF.

The chain joins TRBV19 to TRBJ2-6, with TRBD1 identical over 8 bases. The junction had 8 bases not matched to a gene; V was cut back by 4 bases and J by 0 bases. The CDR3 is 18 residues long. Germline CDR1 reads LNHDA; CDR2 reads SQIVND (reference sequence). CDR3 coding DNA: TGTGCCAGTAGTAGGTTCGGACAGGGTTACTCTGGGGCCAACGTCCTGACTTTC. It codes for CASSRFGQGYSGANVLTF.

The chain combines TRBV5-6 with TRBJ1-5; D remains unclear. The CDR3 covers 15 residues. V was pared by 0 bases and J by 6 bases, with 13 bases between. CDR1 is SGHDT, CDR2 YYEEEE, per germline. This CDR3 reads CASSLGAGAGQPQHF. The CDR3 DNA follows: TGTGCCAGCAGCTTGGGTGCAGGAGCGGGTCAGCCCCAGCATTTT.

Regarding this clone: Other DNA sequences in this specimen translate into the identical CDR3. The V call is TRBV5-1, the J call TRBJ2-3; 7 nucleotides align to TRBD2. V shed 6 bases and J 4 bases; nucleotides not matched to a gene: 8. The CDR3 runs 14 residues. Germline CDR1 reads SGHRS; CDR2 reads YFSETQ. The DNA for the CDR3 is TGCGCCAGCACCGAGGGTCGGGGGGCAGATACGCAGTATTTT. Translating gives CASTEGRGADTQYF.

The chain uses TRBV5-5 and TRBJ2-2; D unresolved. CDR1 SGHKS and CDR2 YYEKEE come from the germline V gene (reference sequence). The V and J ends lost 1 base and 4 bases respectively, with 5 bases between them. This CDR3 is 13 amino acids long. The CDR3 loop is CASSLYTTGELFF. The DNA for the CDR3 is TGTGCCAGCAGCTTGTACACCACCGGGGAGCTGTTTTTT.

The chain is built from TRBV24-1 and TRBJ2-7; D may be TRBD1 or TRBD2 (5 bases each). Germline V gene data show CDR1 as KGHDR and CDR2 as SFDVKD. CDR3 length: 12 amino acids. Between the trimmed V and J ends, which lost 12 bases and 2 bases, there was a span of 13 bases. The DNA of the CDR3 is TGTGCCCCGGGGCAAGGGACCTACGAGCAGTACTTC. As protein: CAPGQGTYEQYF.

The rearrangement joins TRBV27 to TRBJ2-3; a weak D match, TRBD1 (5 bases). Trimming took off 6 bases at V and 0 bases at J, with 13 bases between the two ends. Germline CDR1 reads MNHEY; CDR2 reads SMNVEV (reference sequence). The CDR3 has 15 amino acids. CDR3 DNA: TGTGCCAGCAGCCGGCAGGGCATTAGCACAGATACGCAGTATTTT. Translated: CASSRQGISTDTQYF.

This chain connects TRBV5-6 to TRBJ1-2; D gene ambiguous. Germline CDR1 SGHDT, CDR2 YYEEEE. The CDR3 is 12 residues long. Trimming stripped 2 bases from V and 0 bases from J, with 2 bases between. CDR3 sequence: CASSLTNYGYTF. CDR3 DNA: TGTGCCAGCAGCTTAACTAACTATGGCTACACCTTC.

The chain is built from TRBV7-9 and TRBJ2-2; 8 bases fit TRBD1. Germline loops: CDR1 SEHNR, CDR2 FQNEAQ (reference sequence). Germline trimming cut 5 bases from V and 4 bases from J; bases unmatched to any gene: 3. This CDR3 contains 14 residues. CDR3 bases: TGTGCCAGCAGCAGAGGGACAGGCACCGGGGAGCTGTTTTTT. This gives the protein CASSRGTGTGELFF.

This sequence joins TRBV7-8 and TRBJ1-2; tentative D call: TRBD1 (6 bases). V lost 5 bases, J lost 5 bases, and 18 bases lay in between. The CDR3 length is 15 residues. In germline, CDR1 is SGHVS, CDR2 FQNEAQ. CDR3 sequence: CASSAEGGSLYGYTF. The CDR3 nucleotides read TGTGCCAGCAGCGCCGAGGGGGGGAGCCTTTATGGCTACACCTTC.

This clone was detected once. V and J are TRBV11-3 and TRBJ2-2, with 9 bases aligning to TRBD1. The CDR3 runs to 19 residues. Germline lookup yields CDR1 SGHNT and CDR2 YENEEA. V shed 2 bases, J shed 4 bases, and the junction held 14 bases outside the gene matches. The CDR3, as DNA: TGTGCCAGCAGCTTATACAATATCCACGGGACAGGGTTCACCGGGGAGCTGTTTTTT. It translates to CASSLYNIHGTGFTGELFF.

The chain joins TRBV24-1 to TRBJ1-5, with 7 bases that match TRBD1. V trimming: 4 bases; J trimming: 2 bases; junction bases outside the gene matches: 1. CDR1 is KGHDR and CDR2 is SFDVKD in the germline V gene. This CDR3 has 14 amino acids. As DNA, the CDR3 is TGTGCCACCAGTGACGGACAGGGCAATCAGCCCCAGCATTTT. Translating gives CATSDGQGNQPQHF.

The rearrangement joins TRBV10-3 to TRBJ1-2, with TRBD1 identical over 7 bases. The CDR3 has 14 residues. The germline V gene has CDR1 ENHRY and CDR2 SYGVKD. Trimming at V came to 9 bases and at J to 7 bases, leaving 14 bases not matched to a gene. In DNA, the CDR3 is TGTGCCATTGGGACAGACCCCGGTCTATCTGGCTACACCTTC. Translating it yields CAIGTDPGLSGYTF.

This chain uses TRBV7-2 with TRBJ2-7; TRBD1 matches at 8 bases. Germline V CDR1 and CDR2: SGHTA, FQGNSA. V was pared by 3 bases and J by 6 bases, with 1 base of the junction left unmatched. This CDR3 comprises 12 residues. CDR3 in amino acids: CASSFQGAEQYF. CDR3 DNA sequence: TGTGCCAGCAGCTTCCAGGGGGCCGAGCAGTACTTC.

V and J are TRBV5-1 and TRBJ2-6, with 8 bases that match TRBD1. CDR3 length: 16 amino acids. Trimming at V came to 7 bases and at J to 0 bases, leaving 6 bases not matched to a gene. Germline assignment: CDR1 SGHRS and CDR2 YFSETQ. The CDR3 bases are TGCGCCAGCCATCGGGACAGGACCTCTGGGGCCAACGTCCTGACTTTC. Translation: CASHRDRTSGANVLTF.

This chain links TRBV6-2 or TRBV6-3 with TRBJ1-5; no reliable D call. In germline, CDR1 is MNHEY, CDR2 SVGEGT. The CDR3 loop spans 14 amino acids. The V end lost 5 bases, the J end lost 0 bases, and 8 bases lay between the germline ends. This CDR3 reads CASSTGISNQPQHF. The CDR3 DNA is TGTGCCAGCAGTACCGGGATTAGCAATCAGCCCCAGCATTTT.

The chain combines TRBV6-5 with TRBJ2-3, with D possibly called TRBD1 or TRBD2 (6 bases each). V gave up 8 bases and J gave up 3 bases, with 15 bases separating them. This CDR3 contains 14 residues. CDR1 and CDR2 from the germline V gene are MNHEY and SVGAGI. In nucleotides, the CDR3 is TGTGCCAGCCCTAGCAGGGGAGGTACAGATACGCAGTATTTT. Translated, it gives CASPSRGGTDTQYF.